Listed below are T cell receptor beta chains from one sample, sequenced in a study of blood T cell repertoires in COVID-19. Sequencing was performed with immunoSEQ multiplex PCR; in TCRdb, only in-frame clones are kept and a portion is missing. This table holds 200,000 to 250,000 clones, about 78% found once. The sample comprised peripheral blood. Every receptor here comes from an older woman with acute or convalescent COVID-19. The CDR3 runs from the conserved cysteine through the conserved F or W. Fields, in order: J gene, D gene, V gene, clone size, CDR3 DNA, CDR3 protein. D genes are given only for firm matches. Clone sizes are given selectively: once, few, many, or a class where the clone is expanded.

>TRBJ1-1|NA|TRBV5-1|many
TGCGCCAGCAGCAGTTCAAACATGAACACTGAAGCTTTCTTT
CASSSSNMNTEAFF
>TRBJ1-1|TRBD1|TRBV3-1/TRBV3-2|NA
TGTGCCAGCAGCCAGTCACAGGGGGCCACTGAAGCTTTCTTT
CASSQSQGATEAFF
>TRBJ1-2|TRBD1|TRBV24-1|NA
TGTGCCACCAGAGGAAGACAGGGTCGATCGGATGGCTACACCTTC
CATRGRQGRSDGYTF
>TRBJ1-4|TRBD1|TRBV24-1|NA
TGTGCCACCAGTGAAACAGGGACAGGAGAAAAACTGTTTTTT
CATSETGTGEKLFF
>TRBJ2-2|NA|TRBV5-1|NA
TGCGCCAGCAGGCAGTCGTCTAGCTCGAACACCGGGGAGCTGTTTTTT
CASRQSSSSNTGELFF
>TRBJ2-5|NA|TRBV5-8|once
TGTGCCAGCAGCGCTGGTTACTGGGAGACCCAGTACTTC
CASSAGYWETQYF
>TRBJ2-7|NA|TRBV12-3/TRBV12-4|once
TGTGCCAGCAGCCGACTAGCCTACGAGCAGTACTTC
CASSRLAYEQYF
>TRBJ1-1|NA|TRBV7-8|NA
TGTGCCAGCAGCTTCTCGTTCAGGGAAGGAACTGAAGCTTTCTTT
CASSFSFREGTEAFF
>TRBJ2-2|TRBD2|TRBV5-4|NA
TGTGCCAGCAGCCCCCAAGCGGGATGGAACACCGGGGAGCTGTTTTTT
CASSPQAGWNTGELFF
>TRBJ2-5|NA|TRBV19|few
TGTGCCAGTAGTCAGGGAAGGCGAGAGACCCAGTACTTC
CASSQGRRETQYF
>TRBJ1-4|TRBD1|TRBV29-1|few
TGCAGCGTGAGGGGGGAACAGGGGGAGAATGAAAAACTGTTTTTT
CSVRGEQGENEKLFF
>TRBJ1-6|TRBD1|TRBV6-2/TRBV6-3|NA
TGTGCCAGCAGTTATGGCGGGGCAGGGGGCCATAATTCACCCCTCCACTTT
CASSYGGAGGHNSPLHF
>TRBJ2-7|TRBD2|TRBV11-2|few
TGTGCCAGCAGCTCCGGCGGGGGGCCGATGATGGGCGAGCAGTACTTC
CASSSGGGPMMGEQYF
>TRBJ2-1|NA|TRBV10-3|NA
TGTGCCATCAGTGTGGACACGACGGAGCAGTTCTTC
CAISVDTTEQFF